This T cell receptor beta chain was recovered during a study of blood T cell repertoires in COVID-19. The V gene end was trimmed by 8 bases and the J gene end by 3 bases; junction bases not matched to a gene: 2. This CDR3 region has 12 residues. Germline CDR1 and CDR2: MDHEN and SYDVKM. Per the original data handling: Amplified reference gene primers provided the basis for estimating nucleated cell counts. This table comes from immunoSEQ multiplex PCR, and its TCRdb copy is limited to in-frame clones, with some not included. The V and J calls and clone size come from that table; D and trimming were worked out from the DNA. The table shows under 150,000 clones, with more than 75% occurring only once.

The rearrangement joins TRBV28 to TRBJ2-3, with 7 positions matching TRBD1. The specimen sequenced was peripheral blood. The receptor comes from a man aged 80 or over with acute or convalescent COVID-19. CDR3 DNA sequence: TGTGCCAGCGAGACAGGGACAGATACGCAGTATTTT. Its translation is CASETGTDTQYF.